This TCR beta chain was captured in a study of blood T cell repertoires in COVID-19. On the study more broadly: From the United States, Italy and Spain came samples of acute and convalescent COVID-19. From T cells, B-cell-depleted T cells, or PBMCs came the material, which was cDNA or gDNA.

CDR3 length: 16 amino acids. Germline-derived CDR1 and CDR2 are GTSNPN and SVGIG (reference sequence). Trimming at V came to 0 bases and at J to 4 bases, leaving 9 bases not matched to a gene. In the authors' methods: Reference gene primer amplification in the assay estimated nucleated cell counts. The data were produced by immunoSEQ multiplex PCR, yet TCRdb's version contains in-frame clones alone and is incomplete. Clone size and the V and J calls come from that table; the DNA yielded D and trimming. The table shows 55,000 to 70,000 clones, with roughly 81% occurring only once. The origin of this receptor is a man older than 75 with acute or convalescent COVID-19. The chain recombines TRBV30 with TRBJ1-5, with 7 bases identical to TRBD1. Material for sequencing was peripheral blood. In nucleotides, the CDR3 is TGTGCCTGGAGTGTACCCGGAGGGGGCGGGAATCAGCCCCAGCATTTT. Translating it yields CAWSVPGGGGNQPQHF.